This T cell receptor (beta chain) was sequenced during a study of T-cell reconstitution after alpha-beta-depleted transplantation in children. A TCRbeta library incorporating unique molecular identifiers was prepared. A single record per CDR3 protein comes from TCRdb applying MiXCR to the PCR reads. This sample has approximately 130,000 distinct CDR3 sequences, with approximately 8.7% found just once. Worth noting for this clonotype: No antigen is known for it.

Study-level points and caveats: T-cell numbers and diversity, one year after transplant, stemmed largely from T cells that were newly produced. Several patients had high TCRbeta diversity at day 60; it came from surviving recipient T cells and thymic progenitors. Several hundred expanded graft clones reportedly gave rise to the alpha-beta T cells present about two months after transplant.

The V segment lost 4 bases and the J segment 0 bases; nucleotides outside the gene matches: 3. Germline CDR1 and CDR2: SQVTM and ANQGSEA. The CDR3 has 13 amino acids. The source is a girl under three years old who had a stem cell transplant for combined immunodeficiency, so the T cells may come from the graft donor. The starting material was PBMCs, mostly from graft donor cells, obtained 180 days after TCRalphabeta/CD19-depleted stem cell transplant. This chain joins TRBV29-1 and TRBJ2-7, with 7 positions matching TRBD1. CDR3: CSVAGQISYEQYF. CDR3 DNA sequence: TGCAGCGTTGCGGGACAGATCTCCTACGAGCAGTACTTC.